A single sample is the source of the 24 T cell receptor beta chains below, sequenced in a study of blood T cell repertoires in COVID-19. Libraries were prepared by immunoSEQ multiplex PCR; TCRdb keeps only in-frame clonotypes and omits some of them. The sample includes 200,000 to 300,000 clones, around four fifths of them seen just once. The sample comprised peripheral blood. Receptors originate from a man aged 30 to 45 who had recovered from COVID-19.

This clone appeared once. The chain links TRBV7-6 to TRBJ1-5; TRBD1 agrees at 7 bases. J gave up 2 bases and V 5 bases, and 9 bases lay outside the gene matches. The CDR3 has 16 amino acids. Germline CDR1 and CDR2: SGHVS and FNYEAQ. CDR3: CASSLGTATGNQPQHF. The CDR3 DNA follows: TGTGCCAGCAGCCTAGGGACAGCGACCGGCAATCAGCCCCAGCATTTT.

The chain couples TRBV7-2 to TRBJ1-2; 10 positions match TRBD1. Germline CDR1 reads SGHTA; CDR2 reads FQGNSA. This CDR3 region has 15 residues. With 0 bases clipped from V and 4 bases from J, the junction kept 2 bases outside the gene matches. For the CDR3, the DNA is TGTGCCAGCAGCTTAGCGGGACAGGGGCCCTATGGCTACACCTTC. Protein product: CASSLAGQGPYGYTF.

The CDR3: CASSREVGEQYF. CDR3 nucleotide sequence: TGTGCCAGCAGTCGAGAGGTTGGCGAGCAGTACTTC. The chain recombines TRBV12-3 or TRBV12-4 with TRBJ2-7; D is uncertain. This CDR3 has 12 residues. Trimming shortened V by 5 bases and J by 6 bases, and 11 bases separated the two germline ends.

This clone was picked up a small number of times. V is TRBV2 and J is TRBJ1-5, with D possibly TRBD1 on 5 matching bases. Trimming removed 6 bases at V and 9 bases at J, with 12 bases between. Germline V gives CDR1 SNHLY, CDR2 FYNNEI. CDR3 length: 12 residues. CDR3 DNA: TGTGCCAGCAGCGCACAGGTAGGGCCCCAGCATTTT. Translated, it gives CASSAQVGPQHF.

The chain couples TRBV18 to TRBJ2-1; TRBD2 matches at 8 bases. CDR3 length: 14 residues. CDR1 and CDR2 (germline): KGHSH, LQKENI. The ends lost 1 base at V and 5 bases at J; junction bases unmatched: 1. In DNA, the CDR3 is TGTGCCAGCTCACCACTAGCGGGGCACAATGAGCAGTTCTTC. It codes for CASSPLAGHNEQFF.

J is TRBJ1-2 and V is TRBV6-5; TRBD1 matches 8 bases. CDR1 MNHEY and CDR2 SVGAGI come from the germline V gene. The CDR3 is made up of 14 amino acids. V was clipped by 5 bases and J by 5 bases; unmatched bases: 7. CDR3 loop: CASSPTGDRYGYTF. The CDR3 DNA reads TGTGCCAGCAGTCCGACAGGGGACCGATATGGCTACACCTTC.

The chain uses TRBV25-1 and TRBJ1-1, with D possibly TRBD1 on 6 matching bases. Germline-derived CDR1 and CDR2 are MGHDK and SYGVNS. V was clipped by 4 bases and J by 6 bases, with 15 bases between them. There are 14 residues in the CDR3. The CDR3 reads CASSGLQGPSEAFF. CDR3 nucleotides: TGTGCCAGCAGTGGCCTACAGGGACCGTCTGAAGCTTTCTTT. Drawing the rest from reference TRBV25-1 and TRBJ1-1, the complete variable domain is EADIYQTPRYLVIGTGKKITLECSQTMGHDKMYWYQQDPGMELHLIHYSYGVNSTEKGDLSSESTVSRIRTEHFPLTLESARPSHTSQYLCASSGLQGPSEAFFGQGTRLTVV.

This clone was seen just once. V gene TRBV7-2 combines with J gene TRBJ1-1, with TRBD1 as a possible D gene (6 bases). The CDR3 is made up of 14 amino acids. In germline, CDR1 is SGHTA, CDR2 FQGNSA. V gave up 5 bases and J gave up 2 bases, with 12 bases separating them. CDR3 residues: CASSLQGSNTEAFF. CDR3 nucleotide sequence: TGTGCCAGCAGCCTACAGGGTTCCAACACTGAAGCTTTCTTT.

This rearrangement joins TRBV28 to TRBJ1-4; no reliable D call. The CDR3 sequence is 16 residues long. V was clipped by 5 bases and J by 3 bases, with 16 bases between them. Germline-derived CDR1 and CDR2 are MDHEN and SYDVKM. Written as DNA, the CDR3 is TGTGCCAGCAGTCCCGGACCGAGGAGGGCTAATGAAAAACTGTTTTTT. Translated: CASSPGPRRANEKLFF.

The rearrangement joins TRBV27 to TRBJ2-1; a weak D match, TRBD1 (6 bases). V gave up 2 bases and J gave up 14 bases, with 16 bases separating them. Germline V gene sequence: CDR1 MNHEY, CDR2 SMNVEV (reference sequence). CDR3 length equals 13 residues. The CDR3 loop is CASSLLQQGEEFF. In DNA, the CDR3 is TGTGCCAGCAGTTTACTTCAACAGGGCGAAGAGTTCTTC.

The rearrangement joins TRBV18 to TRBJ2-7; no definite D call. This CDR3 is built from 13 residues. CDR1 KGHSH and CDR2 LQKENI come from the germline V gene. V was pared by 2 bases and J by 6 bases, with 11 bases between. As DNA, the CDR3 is TGTGCCAGCTCACCATCGCGAGTGATCGAGCAGTACGTC. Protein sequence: CASSPSRVIEQYV.

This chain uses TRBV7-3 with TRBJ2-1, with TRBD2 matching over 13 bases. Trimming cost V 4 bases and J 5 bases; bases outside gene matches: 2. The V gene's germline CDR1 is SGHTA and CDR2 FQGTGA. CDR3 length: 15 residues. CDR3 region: CASSSGLAGDNEQFF. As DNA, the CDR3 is TGTGCCAGCAGCTCAGGACTAGCGGGGGACAATGAGCAGTTCTTC.

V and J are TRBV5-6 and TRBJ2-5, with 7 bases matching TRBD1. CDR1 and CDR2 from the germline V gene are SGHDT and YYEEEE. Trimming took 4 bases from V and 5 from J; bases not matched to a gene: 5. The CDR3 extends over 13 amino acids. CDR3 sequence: CASSEGQSETQYF. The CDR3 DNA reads TGTGCCAGCAGCGAGGGACAGTCGGAGACCCAGTACTTC. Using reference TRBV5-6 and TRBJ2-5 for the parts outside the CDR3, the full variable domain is DAGVTQSPTHLIKTRGQQVTLRCSPKSGHDTVSWYQQALGQGPQFIFQYYEEEERQRGNFPDRFSGHQFPNYSSELNVNALLLGDSALYLCASSEGQSETQYFGPGTRLLVL.

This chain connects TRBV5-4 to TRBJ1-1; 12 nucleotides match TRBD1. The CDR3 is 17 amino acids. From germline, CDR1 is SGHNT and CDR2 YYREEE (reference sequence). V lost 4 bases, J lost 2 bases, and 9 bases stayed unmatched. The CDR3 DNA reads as TGTGCCAGCAGCAGTGGGACAGGGGGCCCTAAAAACACTGAAGCTTTCTTT. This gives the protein CASSSGTGGPKNTEAFF.

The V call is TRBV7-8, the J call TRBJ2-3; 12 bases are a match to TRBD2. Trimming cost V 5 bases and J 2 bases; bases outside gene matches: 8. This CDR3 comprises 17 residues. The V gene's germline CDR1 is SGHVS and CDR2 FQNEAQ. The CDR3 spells CASSPTSGGQFTDTQYF. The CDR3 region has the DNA TGTGCCAGCAGCCCAACTAGCGGGGGGCAGTTCACAGATACGCAGTATTTT.

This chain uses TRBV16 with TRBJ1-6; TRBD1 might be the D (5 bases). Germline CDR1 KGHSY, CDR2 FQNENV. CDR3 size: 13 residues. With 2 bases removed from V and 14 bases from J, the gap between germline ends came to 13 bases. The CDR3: CASSQQQATALHF. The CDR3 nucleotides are TGTGCCAGCAGCCAACAACAGGCAACGGCCCTCCACTTT.

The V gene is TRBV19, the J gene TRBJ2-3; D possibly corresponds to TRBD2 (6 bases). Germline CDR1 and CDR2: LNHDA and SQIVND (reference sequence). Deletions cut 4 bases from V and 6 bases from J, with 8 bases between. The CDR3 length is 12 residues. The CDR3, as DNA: TGTGCCAGTAGTAGGAGGGTGGATACGCAGTATTTT. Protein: CASSRRVDTQYF.

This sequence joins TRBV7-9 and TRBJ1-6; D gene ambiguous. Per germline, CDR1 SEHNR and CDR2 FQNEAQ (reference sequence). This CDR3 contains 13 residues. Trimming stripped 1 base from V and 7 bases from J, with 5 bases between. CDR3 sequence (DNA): TGTGCCAGCAGCTTAGTGCAGAATTCACCCCTCCACTTT. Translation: CASSLVQNSPLHF.

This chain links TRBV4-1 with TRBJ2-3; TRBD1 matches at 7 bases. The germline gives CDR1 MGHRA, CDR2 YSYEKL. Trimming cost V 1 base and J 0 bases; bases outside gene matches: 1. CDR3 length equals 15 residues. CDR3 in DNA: TGCGCCAGCAGCCAAGGGGACAGAAGCACAGATACGCAGTATTTT. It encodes CASSQGDRSTDTQYF.

For the CDR3, the DNA is TGTGCCAGCAGCGACCGGGACAGGGGGCATTACAATGAGCAGTTCTTC. This encodes CASSDRDRGHYNEQFF. The chain has TRBV9 and TRBJ2-1; 12 nucleotides line up with TRBD1. The CDR3 contains 16 residues. The V and J ends lost 3 bases and 4 bases, in that order; junction bases with no gene match: 5. Germline-derived CDR1 and CDR2 are SGDLS and YYNGEE.

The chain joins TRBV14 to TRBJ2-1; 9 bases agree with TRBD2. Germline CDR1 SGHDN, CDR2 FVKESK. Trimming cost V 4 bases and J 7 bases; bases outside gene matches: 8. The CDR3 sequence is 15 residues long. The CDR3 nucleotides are TGTGCCAGCAGCCCTCGCGGGGGGGCCGGGAATGAGCAGTTCTTC. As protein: CASSPRGGAGNEQFF.

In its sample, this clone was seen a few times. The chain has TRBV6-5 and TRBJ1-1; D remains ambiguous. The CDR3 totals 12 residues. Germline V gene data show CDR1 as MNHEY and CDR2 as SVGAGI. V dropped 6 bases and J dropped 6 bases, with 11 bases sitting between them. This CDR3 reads CASSRGVAEAFF. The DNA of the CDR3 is TGTGCCAGCAGCCGGGGTGTGGCTGAAGCTTTCTTT.

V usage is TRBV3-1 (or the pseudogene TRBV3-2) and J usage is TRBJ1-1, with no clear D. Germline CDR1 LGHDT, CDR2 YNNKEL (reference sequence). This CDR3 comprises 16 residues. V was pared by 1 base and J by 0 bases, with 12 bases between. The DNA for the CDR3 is TGTGCCAGCAGCCAAGGTAGCGGGAAAATGAACACTGAAGCTTTCTTT. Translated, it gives CASSQGSGKMNTEAFF.

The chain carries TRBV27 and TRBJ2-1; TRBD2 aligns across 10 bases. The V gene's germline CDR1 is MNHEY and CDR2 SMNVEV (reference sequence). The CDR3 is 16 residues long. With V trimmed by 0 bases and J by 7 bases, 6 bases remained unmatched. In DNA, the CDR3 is TGTGCCAGCAGTTTATCCACTAGCGGGGTACGAAATGAGCAGTTCTTC. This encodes CASSLSTSGVRNEQFF.